Listed here are 25 T cell receptor beta chains from one sample, sequenced in a study of Graves' ophthalmopathy and Graves' hyperthyroidism. The authors amplified TCR beta CDR3 regions, and they did so from RNA transcripts for repertoire sequencing. HTBI primers served in a first-round RT-PCR, which a second-round multiplex PCR followed. TCRdb re-derived calls from the multiplex PCR reads in MiXCR, one entry per CDR3 protein. Among over 650,000 distinct CDR3 sequences listed, over 40% were seen once. Sequenced input: peripheral blood. These receptors were taken from an adult man with Graves' ophthalmopathy.

The rearrangement links TRBV29-1 to TRBJ2-5; 15 bases agree with TRBD2. V shed 6 bases and J 5 bases; nucleotides not matched to a gene: 7. Germline V gene lookup returns CDR1 SQVTM and CDR2 ANQGSEA. This CDR3 has 15 residues. CDR3 protein: CSVDGLAGGLETQYF. The DNA for the CDR3 is TGCAGCGTGGACGGACTAGCGGGGGGGCTCGAGACCCAGTACTTC. Full variable domain (remainder filled in from reference TRBV29-1 and TRBJ2-5): SAVISQKPSRDICQRGTSLTIQCQVDSQVTMMFWYRQQPGQSLTLIATANQGSEATYESGFVIDKFPISRPNLTFSTLTVSNMSPEDSSIYLCSVDGLAGGLETQYFGPGTRLLVL.

This clonotype was detected ten times or more. The chain links TRBV7-9 to TRBJ1-1; 9 positions match TRBD1. Per germline, CDR1 SEHNR and CDR2 FQNEAQ (reference sequence). Trimming removed 5 bases from V and 1 base from J; junction bases left unmatched: 5. The CDR3 has 15 amino acids. Here the CDR3 DNA reads TGTGCCAGCAGCCCGCCGGGACAGGGGAACACTGAAGCTTTCTTT. This sequence encodes CASSPPGQGNTEAFF.

Of note for this clonotype: A read error may be the cause here, since a much bigger clone is one base away. The rearrangement links TRBV10-3 to TRBJ1-4; D might be TRBD1 (5 bases). Trimming took 11 bases from V and 6 from J, leaving 22 bases between them. Germline CDR1 and CDR2: ENHRY and SYGVKD. This CDR3 has 15 amino acids. The CDR3 loop is CAGSLLQGVDEKLFF. The CDR3 DNA is TGTGCCGGCAGTCTTCTGCAGGGAGTAGATGAAAAACTGTTTTTT.

The chain combines TRBV19 with TRBJ1-2, with 8 bases matching TRBD1. V gave up 5 bases and J gave up 3 bases; unmatched junction bases: 8. This CDR3 is 15 amino acids long. Germline lookup yields CDR1 LNHDA and CDR2 SQIVND (reference sequence). CDR3 nucleotides: TGTGCCAGTAGTCCCAACGGACAGGGAGACTATGGCTACACCTTC. As protein: CASSPNGQGDYGYTF.

This clonotype was picked up many times. V usage is TRBV11-3 and J usage is TRBJ2-2, with D hard to call. CDR3 length: 14 amino acids. The germline V gene has CDR1 SGHNT and CDR2 YENEEA. Trimming removed 3 bases at V and 4 bases at J, with 9 bases between. The CDR3 spells CASSLRVGTGELFF. CDR3 DNA: TGTGCCAGCAGCTTGAGAGTTGGCACCGGGGAGCTGTTTTTT.

This clonotype appeared many times. This chain connects TRBV12-3 or TRBV12-4 to TRBJ2-5; D is unclear. This CDR3 contains 16 residues. The ends were cut back, 3 bases at V and 5 bases at J, with 19 bases in the middle. CDR3 amino acids: CASSFLGPRVVETQYF. The CDR3 nucleotides read TGTGCCAGCAGTTTCCTCGGGCCCCGGGTGGTGGAGACCCAGTACTTC.

V gene TRBV14 combines with J gene TRBJ2-7, with no clear D. V lost 5 bases to trimming and J lost 5 bases, with 16 bases between them. There are 14 residues in the CDR3. CDR1 and CDR2 (germline): SGHDN, FVKESK. CDR3 protein: CASSVFPAGDEQYF. The CDR3 nucleotides read TGTGCCAGCAGCGTTTTTCCAGCTGGCGACGAGCAGTACTTC.

This clonotype has ten or more counts. The V and J genes are TRBV12-3 or TRBV12-4 and TRBJ1-6; D perhaps matches TRBD1 (5 bases). CDR3 length: 16 amino acids. V was shortened by 2 bases and J by 7 bases, with 15 bases between the two germline ends. CDR3 amino acids: CASSLRSGSGNSPLHF. CDR3 bases: TGTGCCAGCAGTTTAAGATCGGGTTCAGGGAATTCACCCCTCCACTTT.

This chain connects TRBV9 to TRBJ2-7; D remains unclear. CDR3 length: 16 residues. Germline-derived CDR1 and CDR2 are SGDLS and YYNGEE. Trimming pared 0 bases from V and 5 bases from J, leaving 18 bases between. CDR3 amino acids: CASSVGYRFHADEQYF. The CDR3 region has the DNA TGTGCCAGCAGCGTAGGATATAGGTTTCACGCCGACGAGCAGTACTTC.

This clonotype was seen a handful of times. This chain connects TRBV5-8 to TRBJ1-1, with D unclear. Deletions cut 4 bases from V and 0 bases from J, with 10 bases between. The germline V gene encodes CDR1 SGHTS and CDR2 YDEGEE. This CDR3 spans 14 amino acids. CDR3 protein: CASSRFDMNTEAFF. The DNA for the CDR3 is TGTGCCAGCAGCAGATTTGACATGAACACTGAAGCTTTCTTT.

This clonotype was recorded a few times. V gene TRBV30 combines with J gene TRBJ2-7; 9 bases fit TRBD1. The J segment lost 7 bases and the V segment lost 0 bases, leaving 13 bases of the junction unmatched. The CDR3 runs to 16 residues. Germline V gene sequence: CDR1 GTSNPN, CDR2 SVGIG (reference sequence). CDR3 in DNA: TGTGCCTGGAGTGTCCTATCTGAGGACAGGGGTTATGAGCAGTACTTC. It specifies CAWSVLSEDRGYEQYF.

As regards this clonotype: A much larger clone differs by one base, so this may be a read error. The chain links TRBV6-5 to TRBJ1-1; D is undetermined. The germline CDR1 and CDR2 sequences are MNHEY and SVGAGI. The CDR3 sequence is 15 residues long. Here the CDR3 reads CASSYSKDLNTEALF. The CDR3 DNA follows: TGTGCCAGCAGTTACTCGAAGGATTTGAACACTGAAGCTCTCTTT.

At least ten counts were recorded for this clonotype. V is TRBV10-3 and J is TRBJ2-5, with 9 positions matching TRBD2. CDR3 length: 14 amino acids. From germline, CDR1 is ENHRY and CDR2 SYGVKD. The V segment lost 8 bases and the J segment 1 base; nucleotides outside the gene matches: 5. CDR3 coding DNA: TGTGCCATCGGCCTAGCGGGAACCCAAGAGACCCAGTACTTC. Translated: CAIGLAGTQETQYF.

The CDR3 bases are TGTGCCAGCTGTTTCTTCTCTTACAGCGGGTCACCCCTCCACTTT. It yields the protein CASCFFSYSGSPLHF. V and J are TRBV25-1 and TRBJ1-6; D is uncertain. Looked up from germline, CDR1 is MGHDK and CDR2 is SYGVNS. Deletions cut 8 bases from V and 10 bases from J, with 21 bases between. The CDR3 is 15 amino acids.

The CDR3 nucleotides are TGTGCCATCAGTGGACCGGGACAGTCTACCACTAATGAAAAACTGTTTTTT. Encoded protein: CAISGPGQSTTNEKLFF. V gene TRBV10-3 combines with J gene TRBJ1-4; 7 nucleotides line up with TRBD1. Germline CDR1 is ENHRY and CDR2 is SYGVKD. V trimming: 4 bases; J trimming: 2 bases; junction bases outside the gene matches: 10. The CDR3 runs to 17 residues.

As to this clonotype: A much larger clone differs from this one at a single base, so this may be a read error. The chain joins TRBV7-9 to TRBJ2-7; 7 positions agree with TRBD1. This CDR3 region has 13 residues. Germline V gene sequence: CDR1 SEHNR, CDR2 FQNEAQ (reference sequence). The CDR3 DNA reads as TGTGCCAGTAGCAGGGGGATATCCTACGAGCAGCACTTC. Residues: CASSRGISYEQHF.

This clonotype was picked up a small number of times. CDR3 nucleotides: TGTGCCAGCTCACCCGCGGCCTCAGGTATTGAAGCTTTCTTT. It is translated as CASSPAASGIEAFF. The V call is TRBV25-1, the J call TRBJ1-1; unclear D gene. V dropped 8 bases and J dropped 7 bases, with 20 bases sitting between them. Per the germline V gene, CDR1 is MGHDK and CDR2 is SYGVNS. This CDR3 spans 14 amino acids.

This clonotype was recorded at least ten times. One junction end does not reproduce the germline sequence, and a read error may be involved. The genes are TRBV12-3 or TRBV12-4 and TRBJ2-7; perhaps TRBD1 as D (5 bases). The CDR3 is made up of 14 amino acids. The CDR3 nucleotides read TGTGCCAGCAGCTTAGGCACAGGAGCCTACGAGCAGTACTTC. This gives the protein CASSLGTGAYEQYF.

V usage is TRBV5-1 and J usage is TRBJ2-7, with 8 nucleotides matching TRBD1. Germline V CDR1 and CDR2: SGHRS, YFSETQ. The V and J ends lost 3 bases and 3 bases, in that order; junction bases with no gene match: 5. This CDR3 contains 14 residues. CDR3 residues: CASSSGQENYEQYF. CDR3 DNA: TGCGCCAGCAGCTCGGGACAGGAAAACTACGAGCAGTACTTC.

Comments on this clonotype: A much larger clone lies a single base off, so this may be a read error. The chain links TRBV20-1 to TRBJ1-5; D not resolved. CDR1 is DFQATT and CDR2 is SNEGSKA in the germline V gene (reference sequence). V was clipped by 5 bases and J by 5 bases, with 13 bases between them. The CDR3 is 13 amino acids. The CDR3 is CSAGRQVDQPQHF. CDR3 bases: TGCAGTGCTGGTCGGCAGGTCGATCAGCCCCAGCATTTT.

This chain uses TRBV11-2 with TRBJ1-1; D unclear. This CDR3 region has 15 residues. CDR1 SGHAT and CDR2 FQNNGV come from the germline V gene. Trimming took off 5 bases at V and 6 bases at J, with 19 bases between the two ends. CDR3: CASSQALSPRAEAFF. As DNA, the CDR3 is TGTGCCAGCAGCCAAGCTTTGAGTCCCCGGGCTGAAGCTTTCTTT.

This clonotype was recorded once. A read error is possible here, since a much larger clone lies one base away. This is likely a read error, given that the CDR3 carries no conserved phenylalanine or tryptophan at its end. This sequence joins TRBV19 and TRBJ1-1; 8 nucleotides align to TRBD1. Germline assignment: CDR1 LNHDA and CDR2 SQIVND (reference sequence). V lost 4 bases and J lost 7; bases outside the gene matches: 8. The CDR3 is made up of 14 amino acids. The CDR3 DNA is TGTGCCAGTAGTACCGAAGGACAGGGCGGTGAAGCTTTCTAT. This encodes CASSTEGQGGEAFY.

The chain joins TRBV25-1 to TRBJ1-4; D perhaps matches TRBD1 (5 bases). The CDR3 covers 14 residues. CDR1 and CDR2 (germline): MGHDK, SYGVNS. Trimming removed 2 bases at V and 7 bases at J, with 11 bases between. The CDR3 DNA sequence: TGTGCCAGCAGTGAAAAGGGGCGGGGTGAAAAACTGTTTTTT. Protein sequence: CASSEKGRGEKLFF.

Many counts were recorded for this clonotype. The rearrangement joins TRBV2 to TRBJ1-4; 8 positions agree with TRBD1. The CDR3 consists of 14 residues. V lost 7 bases and J lost 7; bases outside the gene matches: 8. Looked up from germline, CDR1 is SNHLY and CDR2 is FYNNEI. This chain's CDR3 is CASNRQGRGEKLFF. Here the CDR3 DNA reads TGTGCCAGCAATCGACAGGGGAGGGGTGAAAAACTGTTTTTT.

The chain joins TRBV9 to TRBJ2-6; a possible D gene is TRBD2 (6 bases). Trimming cost V 4 bases and J 4 bases, with 9 bases left between them. Per the germline V gene, CDR1 is SGDLS and CDR2 is YYNGEE. The CDR3 sequence is 14 residues long. CDR3 region: CASSRRAGANVLTF. CDR3 DNA: TGTGCCAGCAGCCGGAGGGCAGGGGCCAACGTCCTGACTTTC. Full variable domain (remainder filled in from reference TRBV9 and TRBJ2-6): DSGVTQTPKHLITATGQRVTLRCSPRSGDLSVYWYQQSLDQGLQFLIQYYNGEERAKGNILERFSAQQFPDLHSELNLSSLELGDSALYFCASSRRAGANVLTFGAGSRLTVL.